The 27 T cell receptor beta chains below come from one sample, sequenced in a study of Ad26.COV2.S vaccination and SARS-CoV-2 variants. As for treatment: about 20 received Ad26.COV2.S at low or high dose, single or two shots; about 5 received placebo; per-sample allocation not given. Sampling was performed 63 days after the first vaccine or placebo injection. The table came from immunoSEQ multiplex PCR; TCRdb's copy has only in-frame clones and leaves some out. The table records just over 350,000 clones, 70% to 90% of them present only once. Sample: peripheral blood, taken in a trial of Ad26.COV2.S vaccine versus placebo. These receptors were collected from a person aged 18-60 years who received the Ad26.COV2.S COVID-19 vaccine or a placebo.

The chain combines TRBV6-5 with TRBJ1-1, with D unresolved. Germline CDR1 is MNHEY and CDR2 is SVGAGI. This CDR3 has 13 amino acids. V was trimmed by 10 bases and J by 2 bases, leaving 14 bases between them. CDR3 sequence reads: CATCQASNTEAFF. For the CDR3, the DNA is TGTGCCACCTGTCAGGCTTCTAACACTGAAGCTTTCTTT.

This clone came up once. This chain uses TRBV6-5 with TRBJ2-5; D is unclear. Germline CDR1 is MNHEY and CDR2 is SVGAGI. The CDR3 is 13 residues long. V was shortened by 7 bases and J by 6 bases, with 15 bases between the two germline ends. In DNA form, the CDR3 reads TGTGCCAGCAAAAATGGCGGCAGTAAGACCCAGTACTTC. This encodes CASKNGGSKTQYF.

This chain links TRBV10-1 with TRBJ1-4; 7 bases line up with TRBD1. The V gene end was trimmed by 0 bases and the J gene end by 6 bases; junction bases not matched to a gene: 1. The germline CDR1 and CDR2 sequences are WNHNN and SYGVQD (reference sequence). CDR3 length equals 14 residues. The DNA of the CDR3 is TGCGCCAGCAGTGAGTCTACAGGGGATGAAAAACTGTTTTTT. Amino acid sequence: CASSESTGDEKLFF.

This clone was counted between two and nine times. The chain has TRBV6-6 and TRBJ2-2; maybe TRBD1 (6 bases). The V gene's germline CDR1 is MNHNY and CDR2 SVGAGI (reference sequence). V lost 2 bases, J lost 6 bases, and 16 bases lay in between. The CDR3 contains 16 residues. This CDR3 is CASSYPNRQVSGELFF. CDR3 DNA: TGTGCCAGCAGTTACCCGAACCGACAGGTTTCCGGGGAGCTGTTTTTT.

The chain employs TRBV5-5 and TRBJ2-5; possible D gene TRBD2, 6 bases. The V end was cut by 4 bases, the J end by 7 bases, with 20 bases between. CDR1 SGHKS and CDR2 YYEKEE come from the germline V gene (reference sequence). The CDR3 length is 15 residues. This chain's CDR3 is CASSADPLAGTTQYF. CDR3 coding DNA: TGTGCCAGCAGCGCAGACCCACTAGCAGGCACGACCCAGTACTTC.

The genes are TRBV4-2 and TRBJ2-1; no clear D gene. The CDR3 covers 16 residues. The germline V and J ends were trimmed by 1 base and 0 bases, with 10 bases remaining between them. Germline values: CDR1 LGHNA, CDR2 YNFKEQ. DNA for the CDR3: TGTGCCAGCAGCCAAGGGGGTACGAGCTCCTACAATGAGCAGTTCTTC. Amino acid sequence: CASSQGGTSSYNEQFF.

The genes are TRBV4-3 and TRBJ2-7; weak D call: TRBD2 (5 bases). The CDR3 spans 13 residues. V shed 4 bases and J shed 6 bases, with 13 bases lying between them. CDR1 is LGHNA and CDR2 is YSLEER in the germline V gene. CDR3 nucleotide sequence: TGCGCCAGCAGCCCCAAGGTCGGGGTCGAGCAGTACTTC. This gives the protein CASSPKVGVEQYF.

This chain links TRBV7-2 with TRBJ2-5; D is uncertain. With 6 bases removed from V and 1 base from J, the gap between germline ends came to 15 bases. Germline V lookup: CDR1 SGHTA, CDR2 FQGNSA. The CDR3 has 15 amino acids. The CDR3 here is CASRPTRQVQETQYF. CDR3 sequence (DNA): TGTGCCAGCAGACCCACACGACAAGTCCAAGAGACCCAGTACTTC.

The rearrangement joins TRBV11-2 to TRBJ2-1, with TRBD2 identical over 7 bases. From germline, CDR1 is SGHAT and CDR2 FQNNGV. V lost 1 base, J lost 1 base, and 7 bases stayed unmatched. This CDR3 has 17 residues. The CDR3 is CASSLVASGKSYNEQFF. CDR3 nucleotide sequence: TGTGCCAGCAGCTTAGTAGCTAGCGGTAAATCCTACAATGAGCAGTTCTTC.

This chain uses TRBV9 with TRBJ1-6, with D perhaps matching TRBD1 (5 bases). The germline V and J ends were trimmed by 0 bases and 7 bases, with 8 bases remaining between them. The CDR3 is made up of 14 amino acids. Germline assignment: CDR1 SGDLS and CDR2 YYNGEE. The CDR3 nucleotides read TGTGCCAGCAGCGTAGCAGGGACCAATTCACCCCTCCACTTT. It codes for CASSVAGTNSPLHF.

The CDR3 region is CASSLINRDRGSLYEQYF. Written as DNA, the CDR3 is TGTGCCAGCAGCTTAATAAACCGGGACAGGGGTTCCCTCTACGAGCAGTACTTC. The rearrangement links TRBV11-2 to TRBJ2-7; 10 bases align to TRBD1. V was clipped by 2 bases and J by 3 bases; unmatched bases: 13. This CDR3 comprises 18 residues. Germline-derived CDR1 and CDR2 are SGHAT and FQNNGV.

The rearrangement joins TRBV7-2 to TRBJ1-4, with TRBD1 matching 10 bases. The length of the CDR3 is 15 residues. Trimming took 5 bases from V and 7 from J; bases not matched to a gene: 7. Germline loops: CDR1 SGHTA, CDR2 FQGNSA. DNA of the CDR3: TGTGCCAGCAGCGGGACAGGGGCACTTGGTGAAAAACTGTTTTTT. Its protein is CASSGTGALGEKLFF.

The V gene is TRBV23-1, the J gene TRBJ1-3, with D unresolved. TRBV23-1 is assigned to the ORF class and has an uncertain function. The germline V and J ends were trimmed by 7 bases and 8 bases, with 12 bases remaining between them. There are 12 residues in the CDR3. CDR3: CASNRVPHTIYF. Here the CDR3 DNA reads TGCGCCAGCAATCGTGTACCGCACACCATATATTTT.

This chain links TRBV12-2 with TRBJ2-1; TRBD2 is taken as the D call from the table, unchecked against the DNA. TRBV12-2 is a pseudogene locus. The CDR3 has 16 residues. The DNA for the CDR3 is TGTGCAAGTCGCCCCAAACGGGAGAGTGGGTACAATGAGCAGTTCTTC. Protein product: CASRPKRESGYNEQFF.

The chain recombines TRBV5-1 with TRBJ2-5, with TRBD2 as a possible D gene (6 bases). V lost 4 bases, J lost 5 bases, and 18 bases lay in between. CDR3 length equals 15 residues. Germline CDR1 reads SGHRS; CDR2 reads YFSETQ. CDR3 coding DNA: TGCGCCAGCAGCCGGGGAAATAGCGGAGGTGAGACCCAGTACTTC. The encoded protein is CASSRGNSGGETQYF.

The chain uses TRBV10-3 and TRBJ1-5; 8 nucleotides align to TRBD1. Trimming took 5 bases from V and 3 from J; bases not matched to a gene: 3. Germline V gives CDR1 ENHRY, CDR2 SYGVKD. This CDR3 has 14 amino acids. The CDR3 reads CAISPDRANQPQHF. CDR3 nucleotides: TGTGCCATCAGTCCGGACAGGGCCAATCAGCCCCAGCATTTT.

This chain links TRBV3-1 (or the pseudogene TRBV3-2) with TRBJ2-7; D gene ambiguous. The V end lost 1 base, the J end lost 3 bases, and 16 bases lay between the germline ends. Germline CDR1 is LGHDT and CDR2 is YNNKEL (reference sequence). The CDR3 is made up of 16 amino acids. The CDR3 DNA reads TGTGCCAGCAGCCAAGCTGGTCCGCGTGCGGTCTACGAGCAGTACTTC. Its translation: CASSQAGPRAVYEQYF.

The chain carries TRBV23-1 and TRBJ2-4; no clear D. TRBV23-1 is known as an ORF, though its function is uncertain. CDR3 length equals 14 residues. V was pared by 4 bases and J by 3 bases, with 10 bases between. CDR3 residues: CASSPCPGKNIQYF. Here the CDR3 DNA reads TGCGCCAGCAGTCCGTGTCCGGGCAAAAACATTCAGTACTTC.

This clone turned up a few times. The chain uses TRBV30 and TRBJ2-3; no clear D. The V end lost 0 bases, the J end lost 0 bases, and 7 bases lay between the germline ends. The CDR3 runs 14 residues. Germline CDR1 is GTSNPN and CDR2 is SVGIG (reference sequence). The CDR3 DNA sequence: TGTGCCTGGAGTGTTTTATCTAGCACAGATACGCAGTATTTT. Translating gives CAWSVLSSTDTQYF.

This chain uses TRBV7-2 with TRBJ1-3; D is possibly TRBD1 (5 bases). CDR3 length: 13 residues. Germline V gene sequence: CDR1 SGHTA, CDR2 FQGNSA. Between the trimmed V and J ends, which lost 6 bases and 2 bases, there was a span of 8 bases. Here the CDR3 reads CASRGGAGNTIYF. In nucleotides, the CDR3 is TGTGCCAGCAGGGGGGGGGCTGGAAACACCATATATTTT.

This chain links TRBV18 with TRBJ2-7; 11 bases map to TRBD2. CDR1 and CDR2 (germline): KGHSH, LQKENI. The V and J ends lost 3 bases and 1 base, in that order; junction bases with no gene match: 5. There are 16 residues in the CDR3. As DNA, the CDR3 is TGTGCCAGCTCACCGGGACTAGCGGAGGGATCCTACGAGCAGTACTTC. As protein: CASSPGLAEGSYEQYF.

This chain joins TRBV2 and TRBJ1-1; D remains unclear. The CDR3 consists of 15 residues. Germline lookup yields CDR1 SNHLY and CDR2 FYNNEI. Trimming stripped 7 bases from V and 0 bases from J, with 15 bases between. The CDR3 DNA is TGTGCCAGCAATCTTAACGGGGATTTGAACACTGAAGCTTTCTTT. This translates into CASNLNGDLNTEAFF.

The CDR3 DNA follows: TGTGCCAGTGTGGAGGCAGATTTATCTGAAGCTTTCTTT. This translates into CASVEADLSEAFF. V gene TRBV19 combines with J gene TRBJ1-1; the D is unclear. CDR3 size: 13 residues. Trimming removed 8 bases from V and 6 bases from J, with 16 bases in between. Germline V gene sequence: CDR1 LNHDA, CDR2 SQIVND (reference sequence).

The genes are TRBV9 and TRBJ1-5; 10 bases match TRBD1. The CDR3 totals 15 residues. The V segment lost 0 bases and the J segment 4 bases; nucleotides outside the gene matches: 1. Germline loops: CDR1 SGDLS, CDR2 YYNGEE. CDR3 sequence: CASSVGTGGNQPQHF. In nucleotides, the CDR3 is TGTGCCAGCAGCGTAGGGACAGGGGGAAATCAGCCCCAGCATTTT. Filled out from reference TRBV9 and TRBJ1-5, the complete variable domain reads DSGVTQTPKHLITATGQRVTLRCSPRSGDLSVYWYQQSLDQGLQFLIQYYNGEERAKGNILERFSAQQFPDLHSELNLSSLELGDSALYFCASSVGTGGNQPQHFGDGTRLSIL.

This clone showed up just once. The chain is built from TRBV15 and TRBJ2-2; tentatively, D is TRBD2 (5 bases). Germline lookup yields CDR1 LNHNV and CDR2 YYDKDF (reference sequence). The CDR3 is 14 residues long. V was trimmed by 3 bases and J by 7 bases, leaving 12 bases between them. The chain's CDR3 is CATSSGGPGGELFF. Here the CDR3 DNA reads TGTGCCACCAGCAGTGGAGGTCCCGGCGGGGAGCTGTTTTTT.

This clone was observed a few times. This sequence joins TRBV6-1 and TRBJ1-5; weak D call: TRBD1 (5 bases). Trimming shortened V by 0 bases and J by 7 bases, and 13 bases separated the two germline ends. CDR3 length: 15 residues. Germline V gives CDR1 MNHNS, CDR2 SASEGT. CDR3: CASSEAERGGQPQHF. The CDR3 DNA follows: TGTGCCAGCAGTGAAGCGGAGAGGGGTGGACAGCCCCAGCATTTT.

V and J are TRBV19 and TRBJ2-7; tentatively, D is TRBD1 or TRBD2 (6 bases each). CDR3 length equals 15 residues. Trimming stripped 5 bases from V and 6 bases from J, with 20 bases between. CDR1 LNHDA and CDR2 SQIVND come from the germline V gene (reference sequence). The chain's CDR3 is CASSPRQQGLSEQYF. In DNA form, the CDR3 reads TGTGCCAGTAGTCCCCGTCAACAGGGACTGTCCGAGCAGTACTTC.